The clone carrying this T cell receptor beta chain was observed many times. TCRdb redid the calling of the 5' RACE reads with MiXCR, one entry per CDR3 protein. The table shows about 190,000 distinct CDR3 sequences, with about a sixth occurring only once. The data were taken from a study of identical twins. With 0 bases clipped from V and 2 bases from J, the junction kept 13 bases outside the gene matches. CDR3 length: 18 residues. Germline assignment: CDR1 SGHRS and CDR2 YFSETQ. These sequences were also reported in another study, on T cells expressing NK-cell markers. As reported in that work: There were four donors in whom these clonotypes also led the CD3+CD56-NKG2C+ fraction.

The sequenced sample was CD8+ T cells sorted from blood. V gene TRBV5-1 combines with J gene TRBJ1-1; 7 bases are a match to TRBD1. The clonotype comes from a woman aged 18-30 years in good health. CDR3 sequence: CASSLEGGRDSVNTEAFF. The CDR3 nucleotides are TGCGCCAGCAGCTTGGAGGGGGGCAGGGACAGCGTCAACACTGAAGCTTTCTTT.